This paragraph covers one T cell receptor beta chain sequence. Its matching antigen is unknown. The sample belongs to a study of identical twins. A universal primer site was added by template switching, and unique molecular identifiers were carried by the cDNA. TCRdb re-called the 5' RACE reads with MiXCR, one entry per CDR3 protein. The sample lists about 810,000 distinct CDR3 sequences, roughly an eighth occurring once. Study-wide points: Out-of-frame alpha sequences common to twins exhibited a surplus of low generation probability. Donors were not followed over many years; analysis was cross-sectional. Out-of-frame sharing of TCR alpha in monozygotic twins was underestimated by models.

The same sample was also used in a study of yellow fever vaccine responses in identical twins.

This clonotype originated in a woman younger than 30 in good health. Sequencing was done on a sample of PBMCs.

The CDR3 sequence is CSARDPGASGYTGELFF. CDR3 bases: TGCAGTGCTAGAGATCCCGGGGCTAGCGGCTACACCGGGGAGCTGTTTTTT. The rearrangement links TRBV20-1 to TRBJ2-2; 7 positions agree with TRBD2. The CDR3 is 17 residues long. Germline V gene data show CDR1 as DFQATT and CDR2 as SNEGSKA (reference sequence). V was pared by 0 bases and J by 3 bases, with 10 bases of the junction left unmatched.